This T cell receptor beta chain came from a study of T-cell memory formation after mild COVID-19. Findings of the study overall: Mainly CM and EM harbored the contracting CD4+ clones; mainly EMRA harbored the CD8+ ones. Some clones that responded turned up in pre-infection memory, which suggests that cross-reactive memory joined in.

This clonotype was observed a handful of times. The antigen is unknown. The trim removed 8 bases at V and 7 bases at J, leaving 7 bases unmatched. Germline V CDR1 and CDR2: MNHEY, SVGEGT. There are 13 residues in the CDR3. Sample barcodes and UMIs were carried by the TCR alpha and TCR beta cDNA libraries that 5'RACE generated with constant-segment primers. In TCRdb, the 5' RACE reads were re-called with MiXCR into one record per CDR3 protein. The data show 550,000 to 600,000 distinct CDR3 sequences, 15% to 20% seen once. Sequencing input: PBMCs or a T cell subset sorted from them (not recorded which). The source of this sequence is an adult woman who had mild COVID-19 (a few samples of this study predate the infection). Cell type and time point are not known. V usage is TRBV6-2 or TRBV6-3 and J usage is TRBJ2-2, with 7 bases identical to TRBD2. The CDR3 region is CASGTTSYGELFF. In DNA form, the CDR3 reads TGTGCCAGCGGGACGACTAGCTACGGGGAGCTGTTTTTT.